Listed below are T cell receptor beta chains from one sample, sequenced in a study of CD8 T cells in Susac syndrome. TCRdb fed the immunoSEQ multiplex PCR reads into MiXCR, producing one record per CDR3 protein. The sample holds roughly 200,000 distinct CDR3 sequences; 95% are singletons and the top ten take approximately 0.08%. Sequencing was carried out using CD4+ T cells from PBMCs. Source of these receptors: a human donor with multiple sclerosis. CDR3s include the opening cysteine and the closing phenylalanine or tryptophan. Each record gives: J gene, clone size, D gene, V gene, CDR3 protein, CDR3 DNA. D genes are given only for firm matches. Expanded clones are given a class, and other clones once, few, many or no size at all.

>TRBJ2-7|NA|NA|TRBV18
CASSPWVGEQYF
TGTGCCAGCTCACCATGGGTGGGCGAGCAGTACTTC
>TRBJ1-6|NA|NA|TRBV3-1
CASSQERRGPLHF
TGTGCCAGCAGCCAAGAACGGAGAGGACCCCTCCACTTT
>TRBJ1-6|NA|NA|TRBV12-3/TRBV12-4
CASSLQAGGTYNSPLHF
TGTGCCAGCAGTTTGCAGGCAGGTGGCACCTATAATTCACCCCTCCACTTT
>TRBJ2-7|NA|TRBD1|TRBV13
CASSLGQGAFNEQYF
TGTGCCAGCAGCTTAGGACAGGGGGCGTTCAACGAGCAGTACTTC
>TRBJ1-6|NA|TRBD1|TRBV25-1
CASSALTGGVGNSPLHF
TGTGCCAGCAGTGCTCTAACAGGGGGCGTCGGTAATTCACCCCTCCACTTT
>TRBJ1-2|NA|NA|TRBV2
CASSDNRNGYTF
TGTGCCAGCAGTGATAATAGGAATGGCTACACCTTC
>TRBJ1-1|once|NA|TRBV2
CASSAERGYTEAFF
TGTGCCAGCAGTGCGGAAAGGGGTTACACTGAAGCTTTCTTT
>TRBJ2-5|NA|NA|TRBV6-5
CASRETPETQYF
TGTGCCAGCAGGGAAACTCCTGAGACCCAGTACTTC
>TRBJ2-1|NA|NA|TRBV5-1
CASSLESLSYNEQFF
TGCGCCAGCAGCTTGGAGTCGCTGTCATACAATGAGCAGTTCTTC
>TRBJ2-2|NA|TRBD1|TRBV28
CASSPARTGYTGELFF
TGTGCCAGCAGTCCGGCCCGGACAGGGTACACCGGGGAGCTGTTTTTT
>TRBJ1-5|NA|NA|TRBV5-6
CASSLFGSDSNQPQHF
TGTGCCAGCAGCTTGTTCGGCAGCGATAGCAATCAGCCCCAGCATTTT
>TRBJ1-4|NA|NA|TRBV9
CASSVQGEKLFF
TGTGCCAGCAGCGTACAAGGTGAAAAACTGTTTTTT
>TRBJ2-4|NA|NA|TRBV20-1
CSARDGRQAGNIQYF
TGCAGTGCTAGGGACGGTAGGCAAGCGGGAAACATTCAGTACTTC
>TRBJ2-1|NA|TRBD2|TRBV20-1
CSATRAGVYNEQFF
TGCAGTGCTACCCGGGCGGGGGTCTACAATGAGCAGTTCTTC
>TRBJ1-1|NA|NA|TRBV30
CAWSAFGPPGTEAFF
TGTGCCTGGAGTGCCTTTGGGCCTCCTGGGACTGAAGCTTTCTTT